The count of the clone carrying this T cell receptor (beta chain) is one. Trimming took 2 bases from V and 1 from J; bases not matched to a gene: 4. Germline assignment: CDR1 MNHEY and CDR2 SVGAGI. The CDR3 sequence is 15 residues long. These data come from a study of cytomegalovirus exposure and HLA in healthy donors. The PCR ran on 60 Vbeta and 13 Jbeta primers. TCRdb keeps only in-frame clones here, not all; method: immunoSEQ multiplex PCR. In the table there are roughly 190,000 clones, around 90% of which are singletons. The rearrangement uses TRBV6-5 and TRBJ1-1; 7 bases are a match to TRBD1. This sequence was found in a young woman in good health and CMV-seronegative. The sample comprised PBMCs. CDR3 DNA sequence: TGTGCCAGCAGTTACCGGGACAGAGAGAACACTGAAGCTTTCTTT. Its translation: CASSYRDRENTEAFF.